This T cell receptor beta chain derives from a study of neurological immune-mediated disorders. Over 170 million TCR-beta sequences (from 15-18 subjects) were yielded by each sequencing run. Each CDR3 protein gets one entry after TCRdb re-called the 5' RACE reads with MiXCR. The table includes some 77,000 distinct CDR3 sequences, about an eighth detected once. The study's findings and limits: The greatest TCR clonal expansion occurred in HTLV-1-associated myelopathy and the least in multiple sclerosis, which fell below healthy controls.

Per germline, CDR1 SGHRS and CDR2 YFSETQ. Losses at the gene ends were 2 bases for V and 2 bases for J; bases not matched to a gene: 3. This CDR3 is built from 14 residues. This clonotype was picked up many times. The antigen remains undetermined. Regarding time point: longitudinal time-point 1 (baseline). Preparation of the unsorted libraries drew on 2 million PBMCs stored at -80 C. The genes are TRBV5-1 and TRBJ2-7; TRBD1 matches at 8 bases. Input material: PBMCs. This TCR came from a female donor with HTLV-1-associated myelopathy (HAM/TSP). The CDR3 DNA reads as TGCGCCAGCAGCTTTAAACAGGGGGCCTACGAGCAGTACTTC. Translating it yields CASSFKQGAYEQYF.